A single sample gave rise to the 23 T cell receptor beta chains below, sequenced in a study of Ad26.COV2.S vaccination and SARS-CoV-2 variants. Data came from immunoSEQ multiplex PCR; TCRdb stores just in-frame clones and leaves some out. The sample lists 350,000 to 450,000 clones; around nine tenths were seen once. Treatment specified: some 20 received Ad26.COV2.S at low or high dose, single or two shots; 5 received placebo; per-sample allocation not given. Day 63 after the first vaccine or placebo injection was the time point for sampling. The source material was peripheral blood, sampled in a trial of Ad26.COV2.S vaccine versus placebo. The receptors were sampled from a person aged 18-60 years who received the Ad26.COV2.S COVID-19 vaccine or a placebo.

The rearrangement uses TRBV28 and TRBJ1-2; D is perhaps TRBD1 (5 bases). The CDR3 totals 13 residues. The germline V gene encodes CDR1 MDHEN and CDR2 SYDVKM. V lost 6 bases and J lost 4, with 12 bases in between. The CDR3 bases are TGTGCCAGCAGAAATCCGGGGACCTATGGCTACACCTTC. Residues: CASRNPGTYGYTF.

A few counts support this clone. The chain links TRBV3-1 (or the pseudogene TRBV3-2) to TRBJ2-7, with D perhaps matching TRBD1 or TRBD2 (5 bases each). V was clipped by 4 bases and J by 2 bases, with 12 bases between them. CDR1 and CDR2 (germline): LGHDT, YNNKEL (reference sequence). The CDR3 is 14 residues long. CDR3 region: CASSPGKGPYEQYF. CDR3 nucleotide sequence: TGTGCCAGCAGCCCAGGGAAGGGACCCTACGAGCAGTACTTC.

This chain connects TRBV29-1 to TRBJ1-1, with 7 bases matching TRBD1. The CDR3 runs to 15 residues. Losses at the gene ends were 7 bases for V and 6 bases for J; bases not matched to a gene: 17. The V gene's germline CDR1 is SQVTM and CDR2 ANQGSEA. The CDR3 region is CSATGVGVIVSEAFF. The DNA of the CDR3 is TGCAGCGCCACAGGGGTTGGGGTGATAGTGTCTGAAGCTTTCTTT.

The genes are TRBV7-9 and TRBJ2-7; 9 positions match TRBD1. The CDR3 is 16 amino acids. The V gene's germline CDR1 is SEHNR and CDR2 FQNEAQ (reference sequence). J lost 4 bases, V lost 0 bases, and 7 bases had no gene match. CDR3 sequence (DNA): TGTGCCAGCAGCTTAGCCGGGACAGGGATTTTATACGAGCAGTACTTC. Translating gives CASSLAGTGILYEQYF.

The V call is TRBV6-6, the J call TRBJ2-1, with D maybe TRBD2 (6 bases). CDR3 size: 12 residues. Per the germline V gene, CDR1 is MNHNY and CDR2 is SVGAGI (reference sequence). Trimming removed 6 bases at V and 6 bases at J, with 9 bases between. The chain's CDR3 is CASRPGSNEQFF. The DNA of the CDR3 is TGTGCCAGCAGGCCCGGGAGCAATGAGCAGTTCTTC.

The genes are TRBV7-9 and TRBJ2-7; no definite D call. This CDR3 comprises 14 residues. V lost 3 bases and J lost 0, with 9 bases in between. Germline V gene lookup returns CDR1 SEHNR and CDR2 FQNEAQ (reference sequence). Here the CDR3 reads CASSLSSVSYEQYF. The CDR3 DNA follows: TGTGCCAGCAGCTTGTCGTCAGTCTCCTACGAGCAGTACTTC.

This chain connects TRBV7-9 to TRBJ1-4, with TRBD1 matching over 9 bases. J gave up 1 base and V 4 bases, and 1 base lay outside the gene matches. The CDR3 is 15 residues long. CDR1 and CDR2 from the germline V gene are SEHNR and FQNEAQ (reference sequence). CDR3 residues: CASSSDRGTNEKLFF. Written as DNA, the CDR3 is TGTGCCAGCAGCTCGGACAGGGGAACTAATGAAAAACTGTTTTTT.

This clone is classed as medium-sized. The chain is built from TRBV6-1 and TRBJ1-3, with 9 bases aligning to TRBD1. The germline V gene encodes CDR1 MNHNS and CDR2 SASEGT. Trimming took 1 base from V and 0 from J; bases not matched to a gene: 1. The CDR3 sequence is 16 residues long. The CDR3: CASSEGDRDSGNTIYF. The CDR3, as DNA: TGTGCCAGCAGTGAAGGGGACAGGGACTCTGGAAACACCATATATTTT.

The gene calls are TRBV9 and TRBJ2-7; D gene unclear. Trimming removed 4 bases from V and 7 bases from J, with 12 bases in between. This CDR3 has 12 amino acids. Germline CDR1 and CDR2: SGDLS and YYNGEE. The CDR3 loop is CASSPIGEEQYF. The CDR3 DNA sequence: TGTGCCAGCAGCCCGATAGGAGAGGAGCAGTACTTC.

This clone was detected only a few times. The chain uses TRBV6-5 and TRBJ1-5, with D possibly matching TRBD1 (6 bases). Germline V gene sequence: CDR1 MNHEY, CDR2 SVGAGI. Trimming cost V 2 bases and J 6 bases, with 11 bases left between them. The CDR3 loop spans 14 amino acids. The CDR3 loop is CASSYEGGSQPQHF. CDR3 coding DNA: TGTGCCAGCAGTTACGAGGGGGGGAGTCAGCCCCAGCATTTT.

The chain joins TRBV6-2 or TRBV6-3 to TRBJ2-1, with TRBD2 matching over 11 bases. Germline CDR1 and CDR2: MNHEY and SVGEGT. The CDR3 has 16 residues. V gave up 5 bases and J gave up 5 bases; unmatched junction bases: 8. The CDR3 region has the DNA TGTGCCAGCAGTCCGCGGCTAGCGGGAGGAAACAATGAGCAGTTCTTC. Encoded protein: CASSPRLAGGNNEQFF.

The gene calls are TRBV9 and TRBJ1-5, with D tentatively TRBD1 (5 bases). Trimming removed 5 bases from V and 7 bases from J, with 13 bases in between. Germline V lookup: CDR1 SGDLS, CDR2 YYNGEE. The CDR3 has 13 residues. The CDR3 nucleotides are TGTGCCAGCAGGGGCAGGGTTGGCCAGCCCCAGCATTTT. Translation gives CASRGRVGQPQHF.

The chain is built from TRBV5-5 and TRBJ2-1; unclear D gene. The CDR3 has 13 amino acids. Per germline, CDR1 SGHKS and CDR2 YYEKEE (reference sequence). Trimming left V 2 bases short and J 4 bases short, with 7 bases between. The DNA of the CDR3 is TGTGCCAGCAGCTTTGGGGTGTACAATGAGCAGTTCTTC. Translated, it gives CASSFGVYNEQFF.

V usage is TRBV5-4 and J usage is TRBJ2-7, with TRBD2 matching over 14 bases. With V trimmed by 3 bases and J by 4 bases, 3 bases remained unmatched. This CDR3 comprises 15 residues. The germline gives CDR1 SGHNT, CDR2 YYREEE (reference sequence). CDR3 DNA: TGTGCCAGCAGCTCAGGACTAGCGGGAGGATACGAGCAGTACTTC. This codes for CASSSGLAGGYEQYF.

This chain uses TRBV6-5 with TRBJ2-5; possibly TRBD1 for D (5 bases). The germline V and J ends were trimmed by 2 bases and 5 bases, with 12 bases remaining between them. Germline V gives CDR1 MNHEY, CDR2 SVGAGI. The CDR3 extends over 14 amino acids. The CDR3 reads CASSYGQGGETQYF. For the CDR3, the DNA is TGTGCCAGCAGTTACGGGCAGGGCGGTGAGACCCAGTACTTC.

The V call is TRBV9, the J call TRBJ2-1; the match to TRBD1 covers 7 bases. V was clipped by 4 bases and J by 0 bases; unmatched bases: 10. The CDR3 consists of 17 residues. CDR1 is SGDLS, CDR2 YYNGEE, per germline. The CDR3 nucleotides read TGTGCCAGCAGCCCAAAGGTCCGGGACAGCTCCTACAATGAGCAGTTCTTC. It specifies CASSPKVRDSSYNEQFF.

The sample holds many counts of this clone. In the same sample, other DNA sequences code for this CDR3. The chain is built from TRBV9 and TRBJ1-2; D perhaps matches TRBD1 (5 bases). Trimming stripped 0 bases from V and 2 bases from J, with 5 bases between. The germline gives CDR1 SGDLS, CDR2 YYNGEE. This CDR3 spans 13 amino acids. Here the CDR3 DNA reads TGTGCCAGCAGCGTAGACAGGAACTATGGCTACACCTTC. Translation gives CASSVDRNYGYTF.

The CDR3 protein is CASTQRQNTGELFF. Written as DNA, the CDR3 is TGTGCCAGCACCCAGCGGCAGAACACCGGGGAGCTGTTTTTT. The chain uses TRBV6-5 and TRBJ2-2; D perhaps matches TRBD2 (5 bases). Trimming left V 7 bases short and J 1 base short, with 10 bases between. The germline V gene has CDR1 MNHEY and CDR2 SVGAGI. The CDR3 contains 14 residues.

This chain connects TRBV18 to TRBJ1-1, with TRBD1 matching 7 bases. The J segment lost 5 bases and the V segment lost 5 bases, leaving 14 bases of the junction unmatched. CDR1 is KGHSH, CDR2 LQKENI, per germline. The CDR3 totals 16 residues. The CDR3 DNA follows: TGTGCCAGCTCAACTTCTCCCTCAGGGGGAAAGACTGAAGCTTTCTTT. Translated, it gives CASSTSPSGGKTEAFF.

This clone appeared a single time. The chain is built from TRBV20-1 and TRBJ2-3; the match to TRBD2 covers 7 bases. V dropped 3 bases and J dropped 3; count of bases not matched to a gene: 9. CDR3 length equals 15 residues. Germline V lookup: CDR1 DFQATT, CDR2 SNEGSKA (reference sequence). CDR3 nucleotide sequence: TGCAGTGCTAGTCCCCGGGCGGGAGTGACAGATACGCAGTATTTT. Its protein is CSASPRAGVTDTQYF.

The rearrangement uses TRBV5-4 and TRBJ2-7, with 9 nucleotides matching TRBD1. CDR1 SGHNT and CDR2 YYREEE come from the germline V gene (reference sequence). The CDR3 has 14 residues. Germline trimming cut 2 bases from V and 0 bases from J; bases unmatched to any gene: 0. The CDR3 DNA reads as TGTGCCAGCAGCTTACAGGGGGCCTCCTACGAGCAGTACTTC. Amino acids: CASSLQGASYEQYF.

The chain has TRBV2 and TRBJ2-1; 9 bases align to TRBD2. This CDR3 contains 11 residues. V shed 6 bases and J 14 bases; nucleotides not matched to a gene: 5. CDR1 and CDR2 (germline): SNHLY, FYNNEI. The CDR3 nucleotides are TGTGCCAGCAGGACTAGCGGAGGCGAGTTCTTC. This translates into CASRTSGGEFF.

Here the CDR3 DNA reads TGTGCCAGCAGCTCGGACCAGACCTACAATGAGCAGTTCTTC. It encodes CASSSDQTYNEQFF. The chain employs TRBV11-2 and TRBJ2-1; the D is unclear. CDR3 length: 14 residues. V was shortened by 4 bases and J by 2 bases, with 9 bases between the two germline ends. Germline V lookup: CDR1 SGHAT, CDR2 FQNNGV.